This entry describes one T cell receptor (beta chain). This clonotype was seen a handful of times. The clone's antigen remains unknown. Per-base quality was not reported, and no clone a single base away is much larger than it. CDR1 and CDR2 (MDHEN, SYDVKM) derive from the germline V gene. Trimming takes 3 bases from V and 5 bases from J, and the germline ends sit 16 bases apart. The CDR3 runs 15 residues from the cysteine to the phenylalanine. Just CDR3 DNA is preserved here, 45 bases in frame from base 1. The source of the sample is a study of T cell repertoires in cytomegalovirus infection (dated by TCRdb to the late 2010s). With regard to the full study: Donor HLA type was relevant to the analysis, because carriage of CMV infection together with the matching HLA type was indicated by public TCR beta signatures. Beyond this particular receptor, the publication reports: In both this cohort and an independent cohort of several hundred donors, the cumulative frequency of public TCR beta family members distinguished carriers of CMV infection plus the relevant HLA type. The ex vivo response was dominated by HLA-C-restricted CMV-specific TCR beta clonotypes, which also provided the single most frequent clonotype in two of eight donors.

The sequencing machine was an Illumina HiSeq 1500. TCRdb trimmed public reads at Q25 via fastp, called clones via MiXCR and kept in-frame beta chains. Every distinct CDR3 protein forms one entry, paired with its most common genes and DNA. This sample has about 46,000 distinct CDR3 sequences in its table, and about 20% of those were observed once. Less than 20% of the sample goes to the ten largest clones. Sequences were obtained from PBMCs, sequenced either directly or after in vitro stimulation (not recorded which). The sequence was obtained from a human donor in good health (CMV status not recorded). Some clones in this sample may be carry-over from other donors' samples. Rearrangement joined TRBV28 to TRBJ1-1; TRBD1 is a weak D gene call, 5 bases matching. The nucleotide sequence is TGTGCCAGCAGTTTGGGGGGGGGGATAGGTACTGAAGCTTTCTTT. Translated, this gives CASSLGGGIGTEAFF.